This T cell receptor (beta chain) was captured in a study of OX40 agonist ivuxolimab in advanced cancers. Study details: Every 2 weeks, ivuxolimab was infused into the patients intravenously at between 0.01 and 10 mg/kg. Study observations and caveats: Among the nonresponders, some also had low normalized T-cell clonal expansion.

Trimming cost V 1 base and J 7 bases, with 8 bases left between them. There are 12 residues in the CDR3. The V gene's germline CDR1 is SEHNR and CDR2 FQNEAQ (reference sequence). Method: immunoSEQ multiplex PCR; TCRdb's copy keeps in-frame clones and lacks some. In the table there are tens of thousands of clones, 65% to 90% of which are singletons. Note on this clone: Its antigen is currently unknown.

The material sequenced was CD4+ or CD8+ T cells sorted from blood, taken in a trial of the OX40 agonist ivuxolimab. The chain is built from TRBV7-9 and TRBJ2-7; tentatively, D is TRBD2 (6 bases). This TCR was recovered from an adult with an advanced solid tumor such as melanoma, head and neck, liver or kidney cancer. The CDR3 DNA follows: TGTGCCAGCAGCTTAGTAGCGGAAGAGCAGTACTTC. It codes for CASSLVAEEQYF. Together with reference TRBV7-9 and TRBJ2-7, the CDR3 gives the full variable domain: DTGVSQNPRHKITKRGQNVTFRCDPISEHNRLYWYRQTLGQGPEFLTYFQNEAQLEKSRLLSDRFSAERPKGSFSTLEIQRTEQGDSAMYLCASSLVAEEQYFGPGTRLTVT.